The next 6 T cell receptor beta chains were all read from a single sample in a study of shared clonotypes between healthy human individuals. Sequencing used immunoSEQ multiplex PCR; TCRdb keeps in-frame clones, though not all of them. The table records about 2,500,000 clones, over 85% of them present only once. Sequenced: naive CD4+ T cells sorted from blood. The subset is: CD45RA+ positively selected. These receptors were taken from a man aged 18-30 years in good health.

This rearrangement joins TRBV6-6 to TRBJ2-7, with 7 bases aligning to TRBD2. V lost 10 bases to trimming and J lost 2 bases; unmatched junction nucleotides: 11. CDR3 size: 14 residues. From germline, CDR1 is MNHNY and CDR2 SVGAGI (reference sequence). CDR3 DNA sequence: TGTGCCATCTCACCGGGACTACTTACCTACGAGCAGTACTTC. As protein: CAISPGLLTYEQYF.

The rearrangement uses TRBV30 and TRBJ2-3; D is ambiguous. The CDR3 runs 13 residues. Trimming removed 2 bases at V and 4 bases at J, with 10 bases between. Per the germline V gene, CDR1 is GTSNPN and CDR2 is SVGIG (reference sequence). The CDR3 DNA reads TGTGCCTGGAGTCCCTATCCAGCAGATACGCAGTATTTT. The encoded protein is CAWSPYPADTQYF.

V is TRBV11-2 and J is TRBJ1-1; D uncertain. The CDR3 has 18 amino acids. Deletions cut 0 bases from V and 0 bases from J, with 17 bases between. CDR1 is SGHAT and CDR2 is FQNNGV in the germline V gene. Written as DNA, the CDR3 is TGTGCCAGCAGCTTAGATGGTCGGCGAGGTGTGATGAACACTGAAGCTTTCTTT. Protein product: CASSLDGRRGVMNTEAFF.

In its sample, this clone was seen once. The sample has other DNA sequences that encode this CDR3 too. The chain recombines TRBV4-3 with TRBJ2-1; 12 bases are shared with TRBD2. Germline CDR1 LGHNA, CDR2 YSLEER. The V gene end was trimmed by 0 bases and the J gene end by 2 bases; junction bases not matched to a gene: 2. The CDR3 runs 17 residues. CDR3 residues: CASSQELAGGPYNEQFF. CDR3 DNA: TGCGCCAGCAGCCAAGAACTAGCGGGAGGCCCCTACAATGAGCAGTTCTTC.

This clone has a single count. The CDR3 loop reads CASSQEEVAGRYNEQFF. CDR3 nucleotide sequence: TGCGCCAGCAGCCAAGAAGAGGTGGCGGGACGCTACAATGAGCAGTTCTTC. This chain connects TRBV4-1 to TRBJ2-1; weak D call: TRBD2 (6 bases). Germline V gene lookup returns CDR1 MGHRA and CDR2 YSYEKL. V lost 0 bases and J lost 3, with 15 bases in between. This CDR3 is built from 17 residues.

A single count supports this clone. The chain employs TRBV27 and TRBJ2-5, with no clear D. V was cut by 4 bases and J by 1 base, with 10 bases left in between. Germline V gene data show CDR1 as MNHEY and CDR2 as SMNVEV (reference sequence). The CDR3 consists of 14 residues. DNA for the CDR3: TGTGCCAGCAGTTCATTTCCCCCCCAAGAGACCCAGTACTTC. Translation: CASSSFPPQETQYF.